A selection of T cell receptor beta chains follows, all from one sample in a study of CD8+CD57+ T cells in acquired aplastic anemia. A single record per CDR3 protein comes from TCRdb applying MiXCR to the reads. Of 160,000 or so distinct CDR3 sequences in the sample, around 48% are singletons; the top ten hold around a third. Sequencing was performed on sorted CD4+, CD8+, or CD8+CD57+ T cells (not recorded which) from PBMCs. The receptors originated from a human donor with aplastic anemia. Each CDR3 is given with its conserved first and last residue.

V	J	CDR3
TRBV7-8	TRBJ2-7	CASSQTGTDSYEQYF
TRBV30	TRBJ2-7	CASTSGHYYEQYF
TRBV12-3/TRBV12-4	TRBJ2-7	CASSLQGPYEQYF
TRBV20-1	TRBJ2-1	CSASRHEQFF
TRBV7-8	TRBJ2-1	CASQRTPGNEQFF
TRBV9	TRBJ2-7	CASSVEGGSSYEQYF
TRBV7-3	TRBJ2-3	CASSLMGGTDTQYF
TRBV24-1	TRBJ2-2	CASSEGTKASGELFF
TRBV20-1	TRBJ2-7	CSAREMDGTGTPQGYEQYF
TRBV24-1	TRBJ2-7	CASSSGPFYEQYF
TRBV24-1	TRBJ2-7	CATSDSGTGLYEQYF
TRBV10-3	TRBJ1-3	CASSYVGDYGYTIYF
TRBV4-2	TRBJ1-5	CASSQGANQPQHF
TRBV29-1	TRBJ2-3	CSATGGLTDTQYF
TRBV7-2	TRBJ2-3	CASSLLAKDTQYF
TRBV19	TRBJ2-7	CASSPGARYEQYF
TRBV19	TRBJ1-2	CASSMSGQGDGYTF
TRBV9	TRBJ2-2	CASSVGKQTSGRTRTGELFF
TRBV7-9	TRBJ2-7	CASSMVSASYEQYF
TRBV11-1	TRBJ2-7	CASSSRGGQNRYEQYF
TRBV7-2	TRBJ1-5	CASSYKGDSNQPQHF
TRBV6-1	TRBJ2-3	CASRDTDTQYF
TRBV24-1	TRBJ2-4	CASSLGRGGGNIQYF
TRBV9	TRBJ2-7	CASSATSGSDYEQYF
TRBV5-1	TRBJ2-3	CASSLAIAGGGTDTQYF
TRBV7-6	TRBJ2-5	CASSLRLAGTQYF